A selection of T cell receptor beta chains follows, all from one sample in a study of identical twins. TCRdb analysed the 5' RACE reads with MiXCR anew, one entry per CDR3 protein. The data contain nearly 900,000 distinct CDR3 sequences, 9% to 15% of them singletons. These data were also reused for a study on yellow fever vaccine responses in identical twins.

Sequenced material: PBMCs. These receptors all come from a woman between 18 and 29 years old in good health. CDR3s include the opening cysteine and the closing phenylalanine or tryptophan. D genes are given only for firm matches. Part of the rows lack a size; the others show once, few, many or a class for expanded clones.

cdr3_nt: TGTGCCAGCAGCCAGTTGGGGGAGACCCAGTACTTC
cdr3_aa: CASSQLGETQYF
v_call: TRBV3-1
clone_size: many
d_call: NA
j_call: TRBJ2-5

cdr3_nt: TGTGCCAGCTCACCACTTCTCCAGGTTACACAAGAGACCCAGTACTTC
cdr3_aa: CASSPLLQVTQETQYF
v_call: TRBV18
clone_size: few
d_call: NA
j_call: TRBJ2-5

cdr3_nt: TGTGCCAGCAGTTCCTCCAGGACAGGAACGAACACCGGGGAGCTGTTTTTT
cdr3_aa: CASSSSRTGTNTGELFF
v_call: TRBV12-3/TRBV12-4
clone_size: few
d_call: TRBD1
j_call: TRBJ2-2

cdr3_nt: TGTGCCAGCAGCGAACCCGTAGGACTAGCCGCCGGGGAGCTGTTTTTT
cdr3_aa: CASSEPVGLAAGELFF
v_call: TRBV7-8
clone_size: few
d_call: TRBD2
j_call: TRBJ2-2

cdr3_nt: TGCAGTGCTAGAGCCGGGGCGACAGACGAAGCTTTCTTT
cdr3_aa: CSARAGATDEAFF
v_call: TRBV20-1
clone_size: NA
d_call: NA
j_call: TRBJ1-1

cdr3_nt: TGTGCCAGCAGCTTAGATTCCCAGAGCACAGATACGCAGTATTTT
cdr3_aa: CASSLDSQSTDTQYF
v_call: TRBV11-2
clone_size: few
d_call: NA
j_call: TRBJ2-3

cdr3_nt: TGTGCCAGCAGAGGGGACATGAACACTGAAGCTTTCTTT
cdr3_aa: CASRGDMNTEAFF
v_call: TRBV2
clone_size: NA
d_call: NA
j_call: TRBJ1-1

cdr3_nt: TGTGCCAGCAGCCATGATGTAGGGGGTCTGGACACTGAAGCTTTCTTT
cdr3_aa: CASSHDVGGLDTEAFF
v_call: TRBV4-2
clone_size: NA
d_call: NA
j_call: TRBJ1-1

cdr3_nt: TGTGCCAGCAGCGTAGGAGCTGGTCCCCGCACTGAAGCTTTCTTT
cdr3_aa: CASSVGAGPRTEAFF
v_call: TRBV9
clone_size: few
d_call: NA
j_call: TRBJ1-1

cdr3_nt: TGTGCCAGCAGGGATACGAGACAGGGTTTGACAGATACGCAGTATTTT
cdr3_aa: CASRDTRQGLTDTQYF
v_call: TRBV6-1
clone_size: few
d_call: TRBD1
j_call: TRBJ2-3

cdr3_nt: TGCAGCGTTGATGAGGGGAACACCGGGGAGCTGTTTTTT
cdr3_aa: CSVDEGNTGELFF
v_call: TRBV29-1
clone_size: many
d_call: NA
j_call: TRBJ2-2

cdr3_nt: TGTGCCAGCAGTTTAGGGGGACCCATGAACACTGAAGCTTTCTTT
cdr3_aa: CASSLGGPMNTEAFF
v_call: TRBV12-3/TRBV12-4
clone_size: many
d_call: NA
j_call: TRBJ1-1

cdr3_nt: TGTGCCAGCAGTTCCGGTCTGGGACTAGTATATAATGAGCAGTTCTTC
cdr3_aa: CASSSGLGLVYNEQFF
v_call: TRBV28
clone_size: few
d_call: TRBD2
j_call: TRBJ2-1

cdr3_nt: TGCAGTGCCCGACCCGGGACCGCGAATTCACCCCTCCACTTT
cdr3_aa: CSARPGTANSPLHF
v_call: TRBV20-1
clone_size: NA
d_call: NA
j_call: TRBJ1-6

cdr3_nt: TGCAGCGTTGAAAAGGGTCTGAATGAGCAGTTCTTC
cdr3_aa: CSVEKGLNEQFF
v_call: TRBV29-1
clone_size: few
d_call: NA
j_call: TRBJ2-1

cdr3_nt: TGTGCCAGCAGTGAAAGCGGGGGAAGCACAGATACGCAGTATTTT
cdr3_aa: CASSESGGSTDTQYF
v_call: TRBV28
clone_size: many
d_call: TRBD2
j_call: TRBJ2-3

cdr3_nt: TGTGCCACCAGCAGATCCTCCGGGACAGCTAGTAACTATGGCTACACCTTC
cdr3_aa: CATSRSSGTASNYGYTF
v_call: TRBV15
clone_size: NA
d_call: TRBD1
j_call: TRBJ1-2

cdr3_nt: TGTGCCAGCAGTTTGGGGGAGGGGGGCACCATATATTTT
cdr3_aa: CASSLGEGGTIYF
v_call: TRBV12-3/TRBV12-4
clone_size: NA
d_call: NA
j_call: TRBJ1-3

cdr3_nt: TGCGCCAGCAGCTTGGCCGGGGGAGGGACGAACACCGGGGAGCTGTTTTTT
cdr3_aa: CASSLAGGGTNTGELFF
v_call: TRBV5-1
clone_size: few
d_call: TRBD2
j_call: TRBJ2-2

cdr3_nt: TGTGCCAGCAGCCATGCAACAGGGTATCCCCCCTGGGAGCAGTACTTC
cdr3_aa: CASSHATGYPPWEQYF
v_call: TRBV6-1
clone_size: few
d_call: NA
j_call: TRBJ2-7

cdr3_nt: TGTGCCAGCAGCTTGGGCAACTCCGAGCACAATGAGCAGTTCTTC
cdr3_aa: CASSLGNSEHNEQFF
v_call: TRBV5-4
clone_size: NA
d_call: NA
j_call: TRBJ2-1

cdr3_nt: TGTGCCAGCAGTTACCGTTCGGGAGGGGAGCTGTTTTTT
cdr3_aa: CASSYRSGGELFF
v_call: TRBV6-2/TRBV6-3
clone_size: many
d_call: NA
j_call: TRBJ2-2

cdr3_nt: TGTGCCAGCAGTTTTAGAGGGGAGGCCTATGGCTACACCTTC
cdr3_aa: CASSFRGEAYGYTF
v_call: TRBV12-3/TRBV12-4
clone_size: many
d_call: NA
j_call: TRBJ1-2

cdr3_nt: TGTGCCAGCAGTCCCTCCCCTGGACTAGGGGGCAATGAGCAGTTCTTC
cdr3_aa: CASSPSPGLGGNEQFF
v_call: TRBV12-3/TRBV12-4
clone_size: few
d_call: NA
j_call: TRBJ2-1

cdr3_nt: TGTGCTAGTGGTCAAGGACAGCCAATACATCCGAACACCGGGGAGCTGTTTTTT
cdr3_aa: CASGQGQPIHPNTGELFF
v_call: TRBV12-5
clone_size: NA
d_call: NA
j_call: TRBJ2-2

cdr3_nt: TGTGCCAGCAGCTGGACGATTTCCTACGAGCAGTACTTC
cdr3_aa: CASSWTISYEQYF
v_call: TRBV5-5
clone_size: NA
d_call: NA
j_call: TRBJ2-7

cdr3_nt: TGTGCCAGCAGCCCGGAGCTGGGACAGATTAAAAACATTCAGTACTTC
cdr3_aa: CASSPELGQIKNIQYF
v_call: TRBV11-3
clone_size: few
d_call: TRBD1
j_call: TRBJ2-4

cdr3_nt: TGCGCCAGCAGCCCTATCGGGGGAGGGTTTGGTCGTACGCAGTATTTT
cdr3_aa: CASSPIGGGFGRTQYF
v_call: TRBV5-1
clone_size: few
d_call: TRBD2
j_call: TRBJ2-3

cdr3_nt: TGTGCCAGCAGCCCGGGACAGTTCGGTGGCTACACCTTC
cdr3_aa: CASSPGQFGGYTF
v_call: TRBV7-9
clone_size: NA
d_call: TRBD1
j_call: TRBJ1-2

cdr3_nt: TGTGCCACCAGCGGTCGCAGTGGGTTCGCGAACACCGGGGAGCTGTTTTTT
cdr3_aa: CATSGRSGFANTGELFF
v_call: TRBV24-1
clone_size: NA
d_call: NA
j_call: TRBJ2-2

cdr3_nt: TGCGCCAGCAGCCCGTCAGGGGCCATGAACACCGGGGAGCTGTTTTTT
cdr3_aa: CASSPSGAMNTGELFF
v_call: TRBV5-1
clone_size: NA
d_call: NA
j_call: TRBJ2-2

cdr3_nt: TGTGCCAGCATCAGGGGGAGAGGCTACACCTTC
cdr3_aa: CASIRGRGYTF
v_call: TRBV2
clone_size: NA
d_call: TRBD1
j_call: TRBJ1-2

cdr3_nt: TGTGCCAGCAGTTTAGGGACTAGCGGGAGGGCCGTCGAGACCCAGTACTTC
cdr3_aa: CASSLGTSGRAVETQYF
v_call: TRBV12-3/TRBV12-4
clone_size: many
d_call: TRBD2
j_call: TRBJ2-5

cdr3_nt: TGTGCCAGCAGTACCGGACAGGGGGCACCCGGGGAGCTGTTTTTT
cdr3_aa: CASSTGQGAPGELFF
v_call: TRBV6-2/TRBV6-3
clone_size: few
d_call: TRBD1
j_call: TRBJ2-2

cdr3_nt: TGTGCCATCTGCCAATGGGGCTCAGCGGGAGGCGACTTCAATGAGCAGTTCTTC
cdr3_aa: CAICQWGSAGGDFNEQFF
v_call: TRBV12-3/TRBV12-4
clone_size: NA
d_call: TRBD2
j_call: TRBJ2-1

cdr3_nt: TGTGCCAGTACCACCCGGGGGGGCGTCGTCAATGGCTACACCTTC
cdr3_aa: CASTTRGGVVNGYTF
v_call: TRBV19
clone_size: NA
d_call: NA
j_call: TRBJ1-2

cdr3_nt: TGTGCCACCAGCAGAGTTTGGGAGCCGGGGGGCAATGAGCAGTTCTTC
cdr3_aa: CATSRVWEPGGNEQFF
v_call: TRBV15
clone_size: once
d_call: TRBD2
j_call: TRBJ2-1

cdr3_nt: TGTGCCAGCAGTTTATCGCAGGGCAGGGACTATGGCTACACCTTC
cdr3_aa: CASSLSQGRDYGYTF
v_call: TRBV27
clone_size: NA
d_call: NA
j_call: TRBJ1-2

cdr3_nt: TGCAGTGCTCCTCTAGCGGATAGCTACAATGAGCAGTTCTTC
cdr3_aa: CSAPLADSYNEQFF
v_call: TRBV20-1
clone_size: few
d_call: TRBD2
j_call: TRBJ2-1

cdr3_nt: TGCAGTGCTAGAGATGCAACGGGGACGTCCACAGATACGCAGTATTTT
cdr3_aa: CSARDATGTSTDTQYF
v_call: TRBV20-1
clone_size: NA
d_call: NA
j_call: TRBJ2-3

cdr3_nt: TGTGCCAGCAGCCAAAATAGCGGGACTTCTTTCTACGAGCAGTACTTC
cdr3_aa: CASSQNSGTSFYEQYF
v_call: TRBV3-1
clone_size: many
d_call: TRBD2
j_call: TRBJ2-7

cdr3_nt: TGTGCCAGCAGTTTAAACGCCGACACGGGCTCTGGAAACACCATATATTTT
cdr3_aa: CASSLNADTGSGNTIYF
v_call: TRBV27
clone_size: few
d_call: NA
j_call: TRBJ1-3

cdr3_nt: TGTGCCAGCAGCGGAGGGGGGTTCCAAGAGACCCAGTACTTC
cdr3_aa: CASSGGGFQETQYF
v_call: TRBV5-4
clone_size: NA
d_call: NA
j_call: TRBJ2-5

cdr3_nt: TGTGCCAGCAGTTCATCTCTGGAGACCCAGTACTTC
cdr3_aa: CASSSSLETQYF
v_call: TRBV12-3/TRBV12-4
clone_size: many
d_call: NA
j_call: TRBJ2-5

cdr3_nt: TGTGCCAGCAGTTTATCTACGGGGGCGGCCCCCTACAATGAGCAGTTCTTC
cdr3_aa: CASSLSTGAAPYNEQFF
v_call: TRBV27
clone_size: once
d_call: NA
j_call: TRBJ2-1

cdr3_nt: TGTGCCAGCAGACCGGGGATCACGCCGCAACAATACACCGGGGAGCTGTTTTTT
cdr3_aa: CASRPGITPQQYTGELFF
v_call: TRBV6-1
clone_size: few
d_call: NA
j_call: TRBJ2-2

cdr3_nt: TGCGCCAGCAGCTTGGTGGTTGGGGGGCGGAATGAGCAGTTCTTC
cdr3_aa: CASSLVVGGRNEQFF
v_call: TRBV5-1
clone_size: few
d_call: NA
j_call: TRBJ2-1

cdr3_nt: TGCGCCAGCAGCTTATTCAGGGGGCTCGATGTGAACACTGAAGCTTTCTTT
cdr3_aa: CASSLFRGLDVNTEAFF
v_call: TRBV5-1
clone_size: few
d_call: TRBD1
j_call: TRBJ1-1

cdr3_nt: TGTGCCAGCAGCCGGGAAGAGACCCAGTACTTC
cdr3_aa: CASSREETQYF
v_call: TRBV5-6
clone_size: many
d_call: NA
j_call: TRBJ2-5

cdr3_nt: TGTGCCAGCAGCTTAGAGGGACCCCCGATCGTGGGGGCCAACGTCCTGACTTTC
cdr3_aa: CASSLEGPPIVGANVLTF
v_call: TRBV11-2
clone_size: NA
d_call: NA
j_call: TRBJ2-6

cdr3_nt: TGTGCCACCAGTGATCGTGGAGCCAGCTCCTACAATGAGCAGTTCTTC
cdr3_aa: CATSDRGASSYNEQFF
v_call: TRBV24-1
clone_size: NA
d_call: NA
j_call: TRBJ2-1

cdr3_nt: TGTGCCAGCAGCCGGAAGGGGACTTTTATGCCCTACAATGAGCAGTTCTTC
cdr3_aa: CASSRKGTFMPYNEQFF
v_call: TRBV5-6
clone_size: few
d_call: NA
j_call: TRBJ2-1

cdr3_nt: TGTGCCAGCACCAACAGGGGGACTAATGAAAAACTGTTTTTT
cdr3_aa: CASTNRGTNEKLFF
v_call: TRBV28
clone_size: few
d_call: TRBD1
j_call: TRBJ1-4

cdr3_nt: TGCGCCAGCAGCCAAGATCCTAGCGGAGAAGAGACCCAGTACTTC
cdr3_aa: CASSQDPSGEETQYF
v_call: TRBV4-1
clone_size: many
d_call: TRBD2
j_call: TRBJ2-5

cdr3_nt: TGTGCCAGCAGGCCCCCCGGGACAGGGGTGAATGGCTACACCTTC
cdr3_aa: CASRPPGTGVNGYTF
v_call: TRBV6-1
clone_size: few
d_call: TRBD1
j_call: TRBJ1-2

cdr3_nt: TGTGCCAGCAGCTTCACCCGGGACTCCAACGAATACAATGAGCAGTTCTTC
cdr3_aa: CASSFTRDSNEYNEQFF
v_call: TRBV7-9
clone_size: few
d_call: NA
j_call: TRBJ2-1

cdr3_nt: TGCAGTGCTAGGAAGTCTACAGGGGGAAACCAAGAGACCCAGTACTTC
cdr3_aa: CSARKSTGGNQETQYF
v_call: TRBV20-1
clone_size: many
d_call: TRBD1
j_call: TRBJ2-5

cdr3_nt: TGCGCCAGCAGCCAAGATATCCCACCGGGACTTACGGATACGCAGTATTTT
cdr3_aa: CASSQDIPPGLTDTQYF
v_call: TRBV4-1
clone_size: NA
d_call: NA
j_call: TRBJ2-3

cdr3_nt: TGTGCCATCAGTGAGTCGACTCTAGACAGTGGAGATGGCTACACCTTC
cdr3_aa: CAISESTLDSGDGYTF
v_call: TRBV10-3
clone_size: NA
d_call: NA
j_call: TRBJ1-2

cdr3_nt: TGTGCCAGCAGTTACTTCGGCCGAACACAAGAGACCCAGTACTTC
cdr3_aa: CASSYFGRTQETQYF
v_call: TRBV6-2/TRBV6-3
clone_size: NA
d_call: NA
j_call: TRBJ2-5